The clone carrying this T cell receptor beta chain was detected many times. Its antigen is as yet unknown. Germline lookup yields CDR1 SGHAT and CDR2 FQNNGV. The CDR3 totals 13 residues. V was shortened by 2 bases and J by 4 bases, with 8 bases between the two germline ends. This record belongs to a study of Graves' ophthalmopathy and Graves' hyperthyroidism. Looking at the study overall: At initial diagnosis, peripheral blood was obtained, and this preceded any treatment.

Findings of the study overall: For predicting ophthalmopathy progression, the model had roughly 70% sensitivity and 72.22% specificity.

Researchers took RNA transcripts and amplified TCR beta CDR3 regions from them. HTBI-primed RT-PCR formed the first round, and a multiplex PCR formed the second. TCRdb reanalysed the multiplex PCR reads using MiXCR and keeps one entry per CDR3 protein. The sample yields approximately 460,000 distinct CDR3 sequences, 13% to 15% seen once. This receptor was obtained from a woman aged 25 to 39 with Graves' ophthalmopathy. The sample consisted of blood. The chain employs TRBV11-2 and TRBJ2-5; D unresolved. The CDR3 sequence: CASSLYPRETQYF. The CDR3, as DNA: TGTGCCAGCAGCTTATATCCTAGAGAGACCCAGTACTTC. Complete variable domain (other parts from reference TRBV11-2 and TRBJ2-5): EAGVAQSPRYKIIEKRQSVAFWCNPISGHATLYWYQQILGQGPKLLIQFQNNGVVDDSQLPKDRFSAERLKGVDSTLKIQPAKLEDSAVYLCASSLYPRETQYFGPGTRLLVL.